These T cell receptor beta chains were read from a single sample in a study of control samples from healthy donors and cancer patients. Repertoires were generated with immunoSEQ multiplex PCR, while TCRdb's copy carries only in-frame clones and drops some. Of tens of thousands of clones listed, about 90% are singletons. The sequenced sample consisted of PBMCs. These receptors came from a woman aged 60 to 75 with head and neck cancer. Each CDR3 is given with its conserved first and last residue. The D gene is left open where the match is weak. Only some rows state a clone size, as once, few, many or a class for expanded clones.

TRBV27	TRBD2	.	TRBJ2-1	CASSLFAGELEQFF	TGTGCCAGCAGTTTATTCGCGGGAGAGCTTGAGCAGTTCTTC
TRBV29-1	.	.	TRBJ1-2	CSVRRGIDYGYTF	TGCAGCGTGCGCAGGGGAATCGACTATGGCTACACCTTC
TRBV9	TRBD1	once	TRBJ1-2	CASSLGDRGNYGYTF	TGTGCCAGCAGCCTGGGGGACAGGGGGAACTATGGCTACACCTTC
TRBV6-5	TRBD1	.	TRBJ2-2	CASSPRQGGTGELFF	TGTGCCAGCAGTCCACGACAGGGCGGTACCGGGGAGCTGTTTTTT
TRBV27	.	once	TRBJ2-2	CASSLGTPQTGELFF	TGTGCCAGCAGTTTAGGGACTCCACAGACCGGGGAGCTGTTTTTT
TRBV19	.	.	TRBJ1-5	CASSTRGGGHQPQHF	TGTGCCAGTAGTACCCGGGGGGGCGGGCATCAGCCCCAGCATTTT
TRBV3-1/TRBV3-2	.	.	TRBJ2-7	CASSLGLSSSYEQYF	TGTGCCAGCAGCCTAGGGCTATCGAGCTCCTACGAGCAGTACTTC
TRBV7-7	TRBD1	.	TRBJ2-5	CASSLAGTVKETQYF	TGTGCCAGCAGCTTAGCCGGGACAGTTAAAGAGACCCAGTACTTC
TRBV2	.	.	TRBJ1-3	CASSVVASGNTIYF	TGTGCCAGCAGTGTGGTAGCCTCTGGAAACACCATATATTTT
TRBV4-1	.	.	TRBJ1-2	CASSQDEGYGYTF	TGCGCCAGCAGCCAGGACGAGGGCTATGGCTACACCTTC
TRBV15	.	once	TRBJ1-2	CATSPQGPNYGYTF	TGTGCCACCAGCCCCCAGGGACCTAACTATGGCTACACCTTC
TRBV3-1/TRBV3-2	.	.	TRBJ1-5	CASSQTSGKGLRSNQPQHF	TGTGCCAGCAGCCAGACCTCAGGGAAGGGGTTGAGAAGCAATCAGCCCCAGCATTTT
TRBV3-1/TRBV3-2	.	.	TRBJ1-4	CASSHSGNGYLFF	TGTGCCAGCAGCCATTCCGGGAACGGGTATCTGTTTTTT
TRBV5-6	.	.	TRBJ1-2	CASSPGVGFLSGYTF	TGTGCCAGCAGCCCCGGAGTAGGGTTTTTATCTGGCTACACCTTC
TRBV4-3	.	.	TRBJ2-3	CASSQDRVGSDTQYF	TGCGCCAGCAGCCAAGATAGAGTCGGCTCAGATACGCAGTATTTT
TRBV29-1	TRBD2	.	TRBJ2-2	CSAGRTGELFF	TGCAGCGCCGGGAGGACCGGGGAGCTGTTTTTT
TRBV24-1	.	.	TRBJ1-1	CATSDLDGEAFF	TGTGCCACCAGTGATTTGGACGGAGAAGCTTTCTTT
TRBV6-5	.	.	TRBJ1-4	CASRRDEKLFF	TGTGCCAGCAGACGTGACGAAAAACTGTTTTTT
TRBV4-1	TRBD2	.	TRBJ2-7	CASSQVVSGSRWEQYF	TGCGCCAGCAGCCAAGTCGTCAGCGGGAGCCGGTGGGAGCAGTACTTC
TRBV2	.	.	TRBJ1-1	CASRLNRVSSAEAFF	TGTGCCAGCAGGCTAAACAGGGTATCTTCCGCTGAAGCTTTCTTT
TRBV6-5	.	.	TRBJ1-5	CASSYGGSQPQHF	TGTGCCAGCAGTTACGGGGGTAGTCAGCCCCAGCATTTT
TRBV7-2	.	.	TRBJ1-5	CASSPESFSNQPQHF	TGTGCCAGCAGCCCAGAGAGTTTTAGCAATCAGCCCCAGCATTTT
TRBV15	.	.	TRBJ2-1	CATSRDSAGHEQFF	TGTGCCACCAGCAGAGATTCGGCGGGCCATGAGCAGTTCTTC
TRBV27	.	once	TRBJ1-1	CASSLAGMNTEAFF	TGTGCCAGCAGCTTGGCGGGGATGAACACTGAAGCTTTCTTT
TRBV9	TRBD1	.	TRBJ2-3	CASSVRGTDISLFPDTQYF	TGTGCCAGCAGCGTTAGGGGGACAGATATTAGTTTATTCCCAGATACGCAGTATTTT